This TCR beta chain was identified in a study of CD8 T cells in ankylosing spondylitis. Study results and limitations: Significant enrichment of disease-linked clones was reported in matched ankylosing spondylitis synovial fluid. In peripheral blood, disease-linked CD8+ clones occurred at relatively low frequencies. Blood of patients with ankylosing spondylitis appeared to be characterized by a TCR beta motif of 8 or 9 highly homologous variants. Earlier work had already found some motif variants in reactive arthritis synovial fluid and blood.

This CDR3 contains 15 residues. The germline CDR1 and CDR2 sequences are DFQATT and SNEGSKA (reference sequence). V lost 3 bases and J lost 1, with 12 bases in between. The authors made TCR beta libraries by quantitative 5'-RACE with molecular barcodes. One entry per CDR3 protein results from TCRdb running MiXCR on the 5' RACE reads. The sample holds 400,000 to 450,000 distinct CDR3 sequences; about a sixth are singletons and the top ten take approximately 1%. For this clonotype: Its specificity is unknown.

The V and J genes are TRBV20-1 and TRBJ2-2; no definite D call. Sequenced input: blood, either unsorted or a sorted T cell fraction (not recorded which). This TCR came from a male donor with ankylosing spondylitis. The CDR3 bases are TGCAGTGCTAGTCTGGCGGAAAAGAACACCGGGGAGCTGTTTTTT. It encodes CSASLAEKNTGELFF.